The source of this TCR beta chain is a study of blood T cells in healthy people across ages. About this clonotype: As yet, its antigen is unknown.

The study recruited healthy Caucasian donors from Russia who were aged about 6 to 100. Each sample used at least 6 million PBMCs. Together with a sample-barcoded 5' primer, a J-beta primer mix was included in a second PCR lasting roughly 6 to 12 cycles. TCRdb passed the 5' RACE reads through MiXCR, listing each CDR3 protein once. This sample has 890,000 or so distinct CDR3 sequences, with roughly 60% found just once. General study findings and limits: When set beside aged donors, long-lived donors presented more naive CD4+ cells and higher diversity. The authors considered diversity estimates from one million T cells to be underestimates.

The source material was blood. This receptor was taken from a man younger than 45 in good health.

The DNA for the CDR3 is TGTGCCAGCAGCGTAGATGTGGGACCCTCTGGGGCCAACGTCCTGACTTTC. It is translated as CASSVDVGPSGANVLTF. The rearrangement links TRBV9 to TRBJ2-6; D tentatively reads TRBD1 or TRBD2 (5 bases each). This CDR3 has 17 residues. V gave up 0 bases and J gave up 0 bases, with 10 bases separating them. The germline V gene has CDR1 SGDLS and CDR2 YYNGEE.